The clone carrying this T cell receptor beta chain showed up just once. Its antigen is currently unknown. Unrecorded immune exposure was likely among donors, who were nominally healthy when sampled. This sample was taken from a study of cytomegalovirus exposure and HLA in healthy donors. About the research overall: Sequencing of about 179 million T cells in an earlier analysis found around 110 million unique TCR beta sequences.

The J segment lost 10 bases and the V segment lost 8 bases, leaving 9 bases of the junction unmatched. Germline values: CDR1 SNHLY, CDR2 FYNNEI. This CDR3 region has 12 residues. Researchers ran the PCR with 60 Vbeta and 13 Jbeta primers. The repertoire was sequenced with immunoSEQ multiplex PCR; TCRdb's copy has only in-frame clones and lacks some. The repertoire holds approximately 190,000 clones, with 81% as singletons. Study-wide points: In a later analysis, HLA-C alleles had the fewest associated TCRs, DRB1 alleles the most. Later examination showed HLA-associated TCR beta chains had greater clonal expansion than equally common others.

The clonotype was recovered from a man aged 50 to 59 in good health and CMV-seronegative. Sequenced sample: PBMCs. V and J are TRBV2 and TRBJ2-3; TRBD2 aligns across 7 bases. CDR3 coding DNA: TGTGCCAGCCAGGATTCTGCGGGGGCGCAGTATTTT. Its protein product is CASQDSAGAQYF.